The 9 T cell receptor beta chains below come from one sample, sequenced in a study of Graves' ophthalmopathy and Graves' hyperthyroidism. For repertoire sequencing, the TCR beta CDR3 regions were amplified from RNA transcripts. The library came from an HTBI-primed first-round RT-PCR and a second-round multiplex PCR. TCRdb reprocessed the multiplex PCR reads via MiXCR and lists one record per CDR3 protein. The sample lists roughly 400,000 distinct CDR3 sequences, approximately 17% occurring once. The sequencing input was peripheral blood. Receptors were obtained from an adult woman with stable Graves' hyperthyroidism.

The J gene is TRBJ2-7, the V gene TRBV7-2; possibly TRBD1 or TRBD2 for D (5 bases each). The CDR3 has 15 amino acids. The germline gives CDR1 SGHTA, CDR2 FQGNSA. Trimming took off 5 bases at V and 6 bases at J, with 20 bases between the two ends. CDR3 DNA sequence: TGTGCCAGCAGCCAACTAGGCGTAGGGGCGGGCGAGCAGTACTTC. It specifies CASSQLGVGAGEQYF. Drawing the rest from reference TRBV7-2 and TRBJ2-7, the complete variable domain is GAGVSQSPSNKVTEKGKDVELRCDPISGHTALYWYRQSLGQGLEFLIYFQGNSAPDKSGLPSDRFSAERTGGSVSTLTIQRTQQEDSAVYLCASSQLGVGAGEQYFGPGTRLTVT.

This clonotype was counted a few times. J is TRBJ1-3 and V is TRBV6-1, with D perhaps matching TRBD1 (5 bases). Trimming took 4 bases from V and 0 from J, leaving 10 bases between them. CDR1 and CDR2 (germline): MNHNS, SASEGT. CDR3 length equals 15 residues. The CDR3 region is CASSVQGDSGNTIYF. DNA for the CDR3: TGTGCCAGCAGTGTTCAAGGGGACTCTGGAAACACCATATATTTT.

This clonotype was recorded many times. J is TRBJ2-5 and V is TRBV18; 7 nucleotides agree with TRBD1. The CDR3 has 13 amino acids. From germline, CDR1 is KGHSH and CDR2 LQKENI. The V gene end was trimmed by 5 bases and the J gene end by 5 bases; junction bases not matched to a gene: 5. The CDR3 DNA is TGTGCCAGCTCATCAGACAGGGCCGAGACCCAGTACTTC. Translation gives CASSSDRAETQYF.

This clonotype was counted at least ten times. The chain uses TRBV4-1 and TRBJ1-2; the D gene is possibly TRBD1 (5 bases). The CDR3 has 17 amino acids. Trimming took 4 bases from V and 1 from J, leaving 19 bases between them. In germline, CDR1 is MGHRA, CDR2 YSYEKL. CDR3 in amino acids: CASSRIPGGGNNYGYTF. Written as DNA, the CDR3 is TGCGCCAGCAGCCGGATACCTGGGGGAGGCAATAACTATGGCTACACCTTC.

This clonotype was found many times. The genes are TRBV19 and TRBJ2-7; 10 bases align to TRBD1. Germline values: CDR1 LNHDA, CDR2 SQIVND (reference sequence). The junction had 4 bases not matched to a gene; V was cut back by 4 bases and J by 7 bases. This CDR3 contains 13 residues. This CDR3 is CASSTTGGWEQYF. In DNA, the CDR3 is TGTGCCAGTAGTACGACAGGGGGCTGGGAGCAGTACTTC.

This clonotype has ten or more counts. One end of the junction varies from germline; a read error may be responsible. The genes are TRBV15 and TRBJ2-5; D is unresolved. Germline V gives CDR1 LNHNV, CDR2 YYDKDF (reference sequence). The CDR3 contains 13 residues. The CDR3 DNA is TGTGCCACCAGGGCTCGATTGCAAGAGGCCCAGTACTTC. It specifies CATRARLQEAQYF.

Ten or more counts support this clonotype. DNA of the CDR3: TGTGCCAGCAGTTATCTGAGGGAAGGGGGGACTGAAGCTTTCTTT. Protein sequence: CASSYLREGGTEAFF. The chain has TRBV6-2 or TRBV6-3 and TRBJ1-1, with a possible D match to TRBD1 (6 bases). The CDR3 totals 15 residues. The germline gives CDR1 MNHEY, CDR2 SVGEGT. V lost 3 bases and J 5 bases, leaving 16 bases between the germline ends.

This clonotype was counted at least ten times. V gene TRBV28 combines with J gene TRBJ1-1; D is undetermined. Germline CDR1 and CDR2: MDHEN and SYDVKM. The CDR3 consists of 12 residues. The V end lost 6 bases, the J end lost 1 base, and 6 bases lay between the germline ends. The CDR3 here is CASRGANTEAFF. The DNA of the CDR3 is TGTGCCAGCAGGGGCGCGAACACTGAAGCTTTCTTT. Full variable domain (remainder filled in from reference TRBV28 and TRBJ1-1): DVKVTQSSRYLVKRTGEKVFLECVQDMDHENMFWYRQDPGLGLRLIYFSYDVKMKEKGDIPEGYSVSREKKERFSLILESASTNQTSMYLCASRGANTEAFFGQGTRLTVV.

This clonotype was picked up many times. The chain recombines TRBV6-1 with TRBJ2-2, with TRBD1 identical over 9 bases. There are 15 residues in the CDR3. V was clipped by 6 bases and J by 5 bases; unmatched bases: 7. The V gene's germline CDR1 is MNHNS and CDR2 SASEGT. Here the CDR3 DNA reads TGTGCCAGCAGCCCTCCCGGGACAGGGACCGGGGAGCTGTTTTTT. Its translation is CASSPPGTGTGELFF.